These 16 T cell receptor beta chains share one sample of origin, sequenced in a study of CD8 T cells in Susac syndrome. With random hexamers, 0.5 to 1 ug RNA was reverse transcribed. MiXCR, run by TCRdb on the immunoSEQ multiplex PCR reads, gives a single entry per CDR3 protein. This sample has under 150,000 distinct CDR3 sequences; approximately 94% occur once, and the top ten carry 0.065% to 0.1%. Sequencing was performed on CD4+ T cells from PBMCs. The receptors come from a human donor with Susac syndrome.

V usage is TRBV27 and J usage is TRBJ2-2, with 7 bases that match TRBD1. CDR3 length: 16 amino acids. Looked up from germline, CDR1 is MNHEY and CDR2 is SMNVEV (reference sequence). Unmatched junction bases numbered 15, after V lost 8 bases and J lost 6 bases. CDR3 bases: TGTGCCAGCGATCCAACAGGGGCCGGCGGAGCCGGGGAGCTGTTTTTT. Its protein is CASDPTGAGGAGELFF.

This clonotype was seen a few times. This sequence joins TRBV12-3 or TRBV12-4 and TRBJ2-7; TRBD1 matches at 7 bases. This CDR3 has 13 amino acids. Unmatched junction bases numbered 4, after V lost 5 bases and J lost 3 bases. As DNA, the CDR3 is TGTGCCAGCAGTCCCGGACAGGTCTACGAGCAGTACTTC. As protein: CASSPGQVYEQYF.

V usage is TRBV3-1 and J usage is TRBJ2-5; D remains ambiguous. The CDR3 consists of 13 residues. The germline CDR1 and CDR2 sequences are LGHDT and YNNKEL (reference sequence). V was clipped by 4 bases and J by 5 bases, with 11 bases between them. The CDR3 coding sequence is TGTGCCAGCAGCCTTCGGTCCGGGGAGACCCAGTACTTC. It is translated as CASSLRSGETQYF.

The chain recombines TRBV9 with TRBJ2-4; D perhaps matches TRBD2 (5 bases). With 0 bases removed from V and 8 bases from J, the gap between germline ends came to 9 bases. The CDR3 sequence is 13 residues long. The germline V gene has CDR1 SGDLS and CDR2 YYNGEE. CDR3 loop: CASSVGLRDIQYF. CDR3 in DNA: TGTGCCAGCAGCGTAGGTCTGAGGGACATTCAGTACTTC.

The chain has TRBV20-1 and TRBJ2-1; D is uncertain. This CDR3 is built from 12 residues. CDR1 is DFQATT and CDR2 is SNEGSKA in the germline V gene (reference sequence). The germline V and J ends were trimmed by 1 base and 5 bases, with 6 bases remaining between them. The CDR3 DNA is TGCAGTGCTAGAGTGAAGAACAATGAGCAGTTCTTC. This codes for CSARVKNNEQFF.

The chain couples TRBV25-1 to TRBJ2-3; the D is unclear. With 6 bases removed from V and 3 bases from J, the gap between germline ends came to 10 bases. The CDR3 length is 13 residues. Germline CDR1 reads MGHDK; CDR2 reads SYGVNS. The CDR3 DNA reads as TGTGCCAGCAGGGTTCCGGTAACAGATACGCAGTATTTT. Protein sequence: CASRVPVTDTQYF.

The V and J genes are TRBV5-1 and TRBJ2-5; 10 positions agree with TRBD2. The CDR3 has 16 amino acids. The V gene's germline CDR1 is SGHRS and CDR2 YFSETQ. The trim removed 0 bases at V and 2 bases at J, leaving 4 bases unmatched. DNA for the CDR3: TGCGCCAGCAGCTTGGGTCCTAGCGGGAGACAAGAGACCCAGTACTTC. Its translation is CASSLGPSGRQETQYF.

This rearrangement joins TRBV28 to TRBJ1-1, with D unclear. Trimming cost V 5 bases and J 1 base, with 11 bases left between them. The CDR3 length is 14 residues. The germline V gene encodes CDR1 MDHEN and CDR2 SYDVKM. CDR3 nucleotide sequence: TGTGCCAGCAGTGCCCCCCGGGGGAACACTGAAGCTTTCTTT. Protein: CASSAPRGNTEAFF.

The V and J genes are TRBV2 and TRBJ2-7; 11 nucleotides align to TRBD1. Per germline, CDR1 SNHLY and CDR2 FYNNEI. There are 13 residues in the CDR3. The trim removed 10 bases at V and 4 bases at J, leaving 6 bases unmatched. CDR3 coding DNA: TGTGCCACCTTACGGGACAGGGGGTACGAGCAGTACTTC. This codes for CATLRDRGYEQYF.

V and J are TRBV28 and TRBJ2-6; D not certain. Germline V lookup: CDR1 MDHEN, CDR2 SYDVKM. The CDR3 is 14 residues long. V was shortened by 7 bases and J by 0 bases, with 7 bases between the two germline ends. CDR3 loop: CASKFLSGANVLTF. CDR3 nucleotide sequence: TGTGCCAGCAAGTTCCTCTCTGGGGCCAACGTCCTGACTTTC.

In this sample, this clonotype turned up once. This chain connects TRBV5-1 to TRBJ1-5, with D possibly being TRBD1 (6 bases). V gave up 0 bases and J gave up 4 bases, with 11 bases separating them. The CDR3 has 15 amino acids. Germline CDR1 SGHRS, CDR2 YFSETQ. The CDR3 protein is CASSLDGGPNQPQHF. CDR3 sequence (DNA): TGCGCCAGCAGCTTGGATGGGGGCCCAAATCAGCCCCAGCATTTT.

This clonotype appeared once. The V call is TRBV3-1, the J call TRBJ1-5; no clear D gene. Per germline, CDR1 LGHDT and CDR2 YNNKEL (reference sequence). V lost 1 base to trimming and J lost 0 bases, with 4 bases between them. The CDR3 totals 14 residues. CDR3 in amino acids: CASSQGHSNQPQHF. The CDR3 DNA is TGTGCCAGCAGCCAAGGTCATAGCAATCAGCCCCAGCATTTT. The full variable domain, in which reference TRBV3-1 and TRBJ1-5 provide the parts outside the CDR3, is DTAVSQTPKYLVTQMGNDKSIKCEQNLGHDTMYWYKQDSKKFLKIMFSYNNKELIINETVPNRFSPKSPDKAHLNLHINSLELGDSAVYFCASSQGHSNQPQHFGDGTRLSIL.

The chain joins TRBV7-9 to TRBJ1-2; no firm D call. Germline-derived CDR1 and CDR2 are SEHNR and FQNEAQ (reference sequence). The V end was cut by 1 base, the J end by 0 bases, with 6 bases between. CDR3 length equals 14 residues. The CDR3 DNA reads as TGTGCCAGCAGCTTAGGGGCCACTAACTATGGCTACACCTTC. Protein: CASSLGATNYGYTF.

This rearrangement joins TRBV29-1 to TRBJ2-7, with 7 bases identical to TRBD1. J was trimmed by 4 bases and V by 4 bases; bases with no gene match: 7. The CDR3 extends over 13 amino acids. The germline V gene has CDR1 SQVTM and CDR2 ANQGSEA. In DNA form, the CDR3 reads TGCAGCGTTGTGGGAAACAGGGGTTACGAGCAGTACTTC. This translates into CSVVGNRGYEQYF.

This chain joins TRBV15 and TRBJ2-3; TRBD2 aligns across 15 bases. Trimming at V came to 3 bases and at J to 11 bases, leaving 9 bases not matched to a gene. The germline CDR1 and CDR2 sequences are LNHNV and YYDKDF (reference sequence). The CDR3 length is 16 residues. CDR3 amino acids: CATSSGTSGGQSQQYF. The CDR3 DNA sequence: TGTGCCACCAGCAGTGGGACTAGCGGGGGGCAGTCTCAGCAGTATTTT.

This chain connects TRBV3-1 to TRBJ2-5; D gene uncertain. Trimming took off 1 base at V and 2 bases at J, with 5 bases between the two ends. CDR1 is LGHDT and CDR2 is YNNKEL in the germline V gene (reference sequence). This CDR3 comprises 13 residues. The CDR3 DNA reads TGTGCCAGCAGCCAAGGTGATCAAGAGACCCAGTACTTC. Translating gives CASSQGDQETQYF.